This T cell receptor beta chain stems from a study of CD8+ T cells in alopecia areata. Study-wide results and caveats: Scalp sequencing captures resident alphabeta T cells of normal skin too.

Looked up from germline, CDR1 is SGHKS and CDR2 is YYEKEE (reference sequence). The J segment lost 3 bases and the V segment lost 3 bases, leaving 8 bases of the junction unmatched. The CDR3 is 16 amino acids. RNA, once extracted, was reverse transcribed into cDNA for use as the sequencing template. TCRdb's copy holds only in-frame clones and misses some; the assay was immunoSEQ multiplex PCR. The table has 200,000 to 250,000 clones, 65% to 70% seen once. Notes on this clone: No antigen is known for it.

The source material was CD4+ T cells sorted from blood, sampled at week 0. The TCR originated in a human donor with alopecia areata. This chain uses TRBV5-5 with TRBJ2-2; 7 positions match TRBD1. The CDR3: CASSYYRGGDTGELFF. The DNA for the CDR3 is TGTGCCAGCAGCTACTACAGGGGTGGCGACACCGGGGAGCTGTTTTTT.